This record covers a single T cell receptor beta chain. In the authors' workflow: By means of reference gene primer amplification, nucleated cell counts were estimated. Clones were read by immunoSEQ multiplex PCR, and TCRdb kept only the in-frame ones, dropping some. Clone size and the V and J calls come from that table; the DNA yielded D and trimming. This repertoire shows under 250,000 clones, about four fifths found once; its top ten account for roughly 8.6%. V lost 7 bases and J lost 0; bases outside the gene matches: 13. Germline V lookup: CDR1 SEHNR, CDR2 FQNEAQ (reference sequence). The CDR3 is made up of 17 amino acids. The data originate from a study of blood T cell repertoires in COVID-19. At the level of the study: Both acute and convalescent COVID-19 samples were obtained from the United States, Italy and Spain. Sources were T cells, B-cell-depleted T cells, or PBMCs; the material itself was cDNA or gDNA.

What was sequenced was peripheral blood. The rearrangement joins TRBV7-9 to TRBJ1-2; TRBD1 agrees at 8 bases. The receptor was isolated from a man between 40 and 49 years old with active or convalescent COVID-19. CDR3 nucleotide sequence: TGTGCCAGCACCATCTCCGGACAGGGCTTAGCTAACTATGGCTACACCTTC. It translates to CASTISGQGLANYGYTF.